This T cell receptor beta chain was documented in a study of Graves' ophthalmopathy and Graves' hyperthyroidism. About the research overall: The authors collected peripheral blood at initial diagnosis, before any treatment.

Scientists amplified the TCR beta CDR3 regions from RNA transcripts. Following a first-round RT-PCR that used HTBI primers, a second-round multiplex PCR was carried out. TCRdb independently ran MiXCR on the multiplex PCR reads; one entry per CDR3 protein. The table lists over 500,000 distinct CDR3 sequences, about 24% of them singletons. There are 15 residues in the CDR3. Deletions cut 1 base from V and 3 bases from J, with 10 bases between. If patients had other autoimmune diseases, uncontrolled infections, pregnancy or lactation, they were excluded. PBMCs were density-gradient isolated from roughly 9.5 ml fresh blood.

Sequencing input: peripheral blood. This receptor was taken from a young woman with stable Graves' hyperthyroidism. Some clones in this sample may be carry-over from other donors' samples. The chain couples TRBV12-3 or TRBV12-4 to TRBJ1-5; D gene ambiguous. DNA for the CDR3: TGTGCCAGCAGTTTAGGATGGCAGGTCAATCAGCCCCAGCATTTT. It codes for CASSLGWQVNQPQHF.